Listed below are T cell receptor beta chains from one sample, sequenced in a study of blood T cell repertoires in COVID-19. Some clones are missing from TCRdb's copy, which holds only in-frame ones; the method was immunoSEQ multiplex PCR. The table includes a few hundred thousand clones, roughly 90% detected once. Input material: peripheral blood. Receptors originate from a woman aged 25 to 39 with active or convalescent COVID-19. Both conserved end residues are part of each CDR3. The D gene is left open where the match is weak. For some rows the clone size is stated as once, few or many, or as a class when expanded; others skip it.

clone size: -
V gene: TRBV29-1
J gene: TRBJ1-1
D gene: -
CDR3 protein: CSVEEQGRIRNTEAFF
CDR3 DNA: TGCAGCGTTGAGGAGCAGGGTAGAATAAGGAACACTGAAGCTTTCTTT

clone size: -
V gene: TRBV9
J gene: TRBJ2-1
D gene: -
CDR3 protein: CASSSSTGLYNEQFF
CDR3 DNA: TGTGCCAGCAGCTCCTCGACAGGTCTTTACAATGAGCAGTTCTTC

clone size: -
V gene: TRBV11-2
J gene: TRBJ2-1
D gene: TRBD2
CDR3 protein: CASSSISGTGSYNEQFF
CDR3 DNA: TGTGCCAGCAGCTCCATTAGCGGGACCGGCTCCTACAATGAGCAGTTCTTC

clone size: -
V gene: TRBV5-1
J gene: TRBJ2-2
D gene: TRBD2
CDR3 protein: CASSLILAGGPSGELFF
CDR3 DNA: TGCGCCAGCAGCTTAATATTAGCGGGGGGGCCGTCCGGGGAGCTGTTTTTT

clone size: -
V gene: TRBV6-5
J gene: TRBJ1-6
D gene: -
CDR3 protein: CATTGLYSPLHF
CDR3 DNA: TGTGCCACCACAGGGCTTTATTCACCCCTCCACTTT

clone size: -
V gene: TRBV9
J gene: TRBJ1-2
D gene: -
CDR3 protein: CASSVENTNYGYTF
CDR3 DNA: TGTGCCAGCAGCGTAGAAAACACCAACTATGGCTACACCTTC

clone size: -
V gene: TRBV7-2
J gene: TRBJ2-1
D gene: TRBD2
CDR3 protein: CASSFGPGLAGITGNEQFF
CDR3 DNA: TGTGCCAGCAGCTTCGGACCAGGACTAGCGGGGATCACCGGGAATGAGCAGTTCTTC

clone size: -
V gene: TRBV1
J gene: TRBJ2-5
D gene: -
CDR3 protein: CTSSQAPRGQRQETQYF
CDR3 DNA: TGCACCAGCAGCCAAGCCCCGCGGGGGCAGCGACAAGAGACCCAGTACTTC

clone size: -
V gene: TRBV6-5
J gene: TRBJ2-7
D gene: -
CDR3 protein: CASRPDRNPSWEQYF
CDR3 DNA: TGTGCCAGCAGACCGGACAGAAACCCTTCCTGGGAGCAGTACTTC

clone size: -
V gene: TRBV5-8
J gene: TRBJ2-7
D gene: -
CDR3 protein: CASIPSTGALTYEQYF
CDR3 DNA: TGTGCCAGCATCCCTTCAACTGGAGCTTTAACCTACGAGCAGTACTTC

clone size: -
V gene: TRBV4-2
J gene: TRBJ1-6
D gene: TRBD1
CDR3 protein: CASSQDRSPLHF
CDR3 DNA: TGTGCCAGCAGCCAGGACAGGTCACCCCTCCACTTT

clone size: -
V gene: TRBV28
J gene: TRBJ1-6
D gene: -
CDR3 protein: CASSPLRLSPPLHF
CDR3 DNA: TGTGCCAGCAGTCCGCTCCGACTCTCCCCACCCCTCCACTTT

clone size: -
V gene: TRBV29-1
J gene: TRBJ2-7
D gene: TRBD1
CDR3 protein: CSAGTGDYEQYF
CDR3 DNA: TGCAGCGCCGGGACAGGGGACTACGAGCAGTACTTC

clone size: -
V gene: TRBV4-2
J gene: TRBJ1-2
D gene: -
CDR3 protein: CASSHPVTNYGYTF
CDR3 DNA: TGTGCCAGCAGCCATCCGGTTACGAACTATGGCTACACCTTC

clone size: -
V gene: TRBV5-1
J gene: TRBJ2-1
D gene: TRBD2
CDR3 protein: CASSGVAGGNEQFF
CDR3 DNA: TGCGCCAGCTCAGGGGTAGCGGGGGGCAATGAGCAGTTCTTC

clone size: -
V gene: TRBV28
J gene: TRBJ2-1
D gene: TRBD2
CDR3 protein: CASRGGGASDEQFF
CDR3 DNA: TGTGCCAGCAGAGGCGGGGGGGCCTCTGATGAGCAGTTCTTC

clone size: -
V gene: TRBV5-8
J gene: TRBJ1-2
D gene: -
CDR3 protein: CASSLGINARSGYTF
CDR3 DNA: TGTGCCAGCAGCTTGGGAATTAACGCGAGGAGCGGCTACACCTTC

clone size: -
V gene: TRBV6-5
J gene: TRBJ1-5
D gene: -
CDR3 protein: CASSLSNQPQHF
CDR3 DNA: TGTGCCAGCAGTCTTAGCAATCAGCCCCAGCATTTT

clone size: -
V gene: TRBV19
J gene: TRBJ1-1
D gene: TRBD1
CDR3 protein: CASSATGGTEAFF
CDR3 DNA: TGTGCCAGTAGTGCGACAGGGGGCACTGAAGCTTTCTTT

clone size: -
V gene: TRBV25-1
J gene: TRBJ1-2
D gene: -
CDR3 protein: CASSVTGTATNYGYTF
CDR3 DNA: TGTGCCAGCAGCGTAACCGGGACTGCCACGAACTATGGCTACACCTTC

clone size: few
V gene: TRBV15
J gene: TRBJ1-3
D gene: -
CDR3 protein: CATSRDPGVGNTIYF
CDR3 DNA: TGTGCCACCAGCAGAGATCCAGGGGTCGGAAACACCATATATTTT

clone size: -
V gene: TRBV7-3
J gene: TRBJ2-2
D gene: TRBD1
CDR3 protein: CASSEQGTGELFF
CDR3 DNA: TGTGCCAGCAGCGAACAGGGGACCGGGGAGCTGTTTTTT

clone size: -
V gene: TRBV5-6
J gene: TRBJ2-7
D gene: TRBD1
CDR3 protein: CASSTTGQSRREQYF
CDR3 DNA: TGTGCCAGCAGCACAACGGGACAGTCGAGGAGGGAGCAGTACTTC

clone size: -
V gene: TRBV19
J gene: TRBJ2-5
D gene: TRBD1
CDR3 protein: CASSLTGGQETQYF
CDR3 DNA: TGTGCCAGTAGTTTGACAGGGGGACAAGAGACCCAGTACTTC

clone size: -
V gene: TRBV6-4
J gene: TRBJ1-5
D gene: -
CDR3 protein: CASSVGTPRPQHF
CDR3 DNA: TGTGCCAGCAGTGTCGGGACTCCCAGGCCCCAGCATTTT

clone size: -
V gene: TRBV6-6
J gene: TRBJ2-7
D gene: TRBD2
CDR3 protein: CASSYGPSGGSYEQYF
CDR3 DNA: TGTGCCAGCAGTTACGGGCCTAGCGGGGGGTCCTACGAGCAGTACTTC

clone size: -
V gene: TRBV6-1
J gene: TRBJ2-1
D gene: -
CDR3 protein: CASSENLSSYNEQFF
CDR3 DNA: TGTGCCAGCAGTGAAAACCTGAGCTCCTACAATGAGCAGTTCTTC

clone size: -
V gene: TRBV6-1
J gene: TRBJ1-5
D gene: -
CDR3 protein: CASSEPRNQPQHF
CDR3 DNA: TGTGCCAGCAGTGAACCGAGAAATCAGCCCCAGCATTTT

clone size: -
V gene: TRBV27
J gene: TRBJ2-2
D gene: -
CDR3 protein: CASSFRGTGELFF
CDR3 DNA: TGTGCCAGCAGTTTTAGAGGGACCGGGGAGCTGTTTTTT

clone size: -
V gene: TRBV7-8
J gene: TRBJ1-3
D gene: -
CDR3 protein: CASSLQIGNTIYF
CDR3 DNA: TGTGCCAGCAGCTTGCAGATTGGAAACACCATATATTTT